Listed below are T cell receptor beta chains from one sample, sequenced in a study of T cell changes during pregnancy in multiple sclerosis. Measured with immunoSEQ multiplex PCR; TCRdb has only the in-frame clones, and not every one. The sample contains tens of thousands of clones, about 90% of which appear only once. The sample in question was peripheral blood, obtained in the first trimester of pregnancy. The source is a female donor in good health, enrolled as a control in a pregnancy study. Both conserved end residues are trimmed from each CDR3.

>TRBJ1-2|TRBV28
ASSLWNRGITNYGYT
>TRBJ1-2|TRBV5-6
ASSLGQRYGYT
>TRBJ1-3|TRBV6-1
ASSQLDSGNTIY
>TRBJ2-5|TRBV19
ASRGVQTQY
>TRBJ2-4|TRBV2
ASNMVGGKNIQY
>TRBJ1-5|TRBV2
ASSEALGQYSNQPQH
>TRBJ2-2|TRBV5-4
ASSLGTSGELF
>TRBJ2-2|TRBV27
ASSPRGLGTGELF
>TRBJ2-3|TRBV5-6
ASSWGGPGGRTDTQY
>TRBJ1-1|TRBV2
ASRAGRLNTEAF
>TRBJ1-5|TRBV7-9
ASSLDPGGNQPQH
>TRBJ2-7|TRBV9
ASSVGSGSHEQY
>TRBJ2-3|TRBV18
ASSPRLEDTQY